This T cell receptor (beta chain) was identified during a study of beta chain features in type 1 diabetes. Sequencing targeted expressed TCRB transcripts, as all isolated RNA had been reverse transcribed. Some clones are missing from TCRdb's copy, which holds only in-frame ones; the method was immunoSEQ multiplex PCR. Among a few hundred thousand clones, 25% to 30% were seen once, and the ten largest hold roughly 4%. Populations isolated by sorting all had purity greater than 95%. Between the trimmed V and J ends, which lost 1 base and 5 bases, there was a span of 9 bases. The CDR3 runs to 15 residues. Germline V gene sequence: CDR1 SNHLY, CDR2 FYNNEI. The table lists this clone with a few counts.

Sequences were obtained from central memory CD4+ T cells from blood. This rearrangement joins TRBV2 to TRBJ1-6, with D uncertain. This sequence originates from a man aged 25 to 45 in good health. CDR3 in DNA: TGTGCCAGCAGTGAAGGGGTCACCGATAATTCACCCCTCCACTTT. This encodes CASSEGVTDNSPLHF.